This TCR beta chain was identified in a study of T cells after yellow fever vaccination. Overall study: In the case of low-cell-number fractions, SMART-Seq v4 Ultra Low Input was used for preparation.

Overall study results and limits: A limited proportion of clonotypes was detected within both the CD4 and CD8 compartments. Highly abundant clonotypes carried over from the bulk population could end up in FACS-sorted repertoires as contaminants. Primary-vaccination clones mostly resurfaced post-booster (about 96% CD4, roughly 87% CD8).

The CDR3 consists of 15 residues. The germline V gene has CDR1 MNHEY and CDR2 SVGEGT. Trimming took 8 bases from V and 2 from J, leaving 19 bases between them. TCRdb re-derived calls from the 5' RACE reads in MiXCR, one entry per CDR3 protein. This table has about 630,000 distinct CDR3 sequences, 9% to 15% appearing once. This clonotype was observed a few times. What it recognizes is unknown. The TCR sequence derives from a man aged 25-45 years who received the YFV17D yellow fever vaccine. Sample: PBMCs, taken on the day of the yellow fever booster vaccination. V gene TRBV6-2 or TRBV6-3 combines with J gene TRBJ2-7, with D perhaps matching TRBD1 or TRBD2 (5 bases each). Here the CDR3 reads CASAGTLINAYEQYF. CDR3 DNA sequence: TGTGCCAGCGCAGGGACCTTGATTAACGCCTACGAGCAGTACTTC.